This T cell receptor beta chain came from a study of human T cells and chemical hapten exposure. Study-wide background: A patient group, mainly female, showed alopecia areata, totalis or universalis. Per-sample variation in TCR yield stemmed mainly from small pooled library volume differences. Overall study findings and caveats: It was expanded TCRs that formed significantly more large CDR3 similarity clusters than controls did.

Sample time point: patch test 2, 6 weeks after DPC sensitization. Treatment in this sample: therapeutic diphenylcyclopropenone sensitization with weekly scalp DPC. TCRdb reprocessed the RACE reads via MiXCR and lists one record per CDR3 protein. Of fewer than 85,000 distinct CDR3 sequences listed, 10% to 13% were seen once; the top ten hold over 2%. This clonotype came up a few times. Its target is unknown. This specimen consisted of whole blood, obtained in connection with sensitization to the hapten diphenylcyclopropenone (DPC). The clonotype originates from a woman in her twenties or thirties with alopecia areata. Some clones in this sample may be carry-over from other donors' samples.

The chain's CDR3 is CASSANRGSPFF. CDR3 DNA sequence: TGTGCCAGCAGCGCCAACAGGGGGAGTCCCTTCTTC. The chain couples TRBV11-2 to TRBJ2-1; 8 bases are shared with TRBD1. The CDR3 totals 12 residues. Germline V lookup: CDR1 SGHAT, CDR2 FQNNGV. Trimming cost V 5 bases and J 16 bases; bases outside gene matches: 10.